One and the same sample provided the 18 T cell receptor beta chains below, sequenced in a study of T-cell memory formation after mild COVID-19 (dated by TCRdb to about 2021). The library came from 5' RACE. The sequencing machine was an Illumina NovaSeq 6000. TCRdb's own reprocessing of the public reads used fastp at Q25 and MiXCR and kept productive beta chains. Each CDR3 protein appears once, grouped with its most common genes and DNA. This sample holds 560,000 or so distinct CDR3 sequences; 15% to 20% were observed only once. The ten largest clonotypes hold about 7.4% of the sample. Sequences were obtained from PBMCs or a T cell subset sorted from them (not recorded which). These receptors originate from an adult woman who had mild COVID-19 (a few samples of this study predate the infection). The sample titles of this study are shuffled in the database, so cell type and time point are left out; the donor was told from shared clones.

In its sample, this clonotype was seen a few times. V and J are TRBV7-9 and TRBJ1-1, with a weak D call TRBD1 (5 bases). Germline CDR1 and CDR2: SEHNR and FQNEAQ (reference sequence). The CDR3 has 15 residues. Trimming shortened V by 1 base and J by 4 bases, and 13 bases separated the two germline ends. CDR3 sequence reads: CASSLDVGRATEAFF. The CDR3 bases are TGTGCCAGCAGCTTAGATGTGGGCAGGGCCACTGAAGCTTTCTTT. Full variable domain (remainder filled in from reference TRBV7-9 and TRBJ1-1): DTGVSQNPRHKITKRGQNVTFRCDPISEHNRLYWYRQTLGQGPEFLTYFQNEAQLEKSRLLSDRFSAERPKGSFSTLEIQRTEQGDSAMYLCASSLDVGRATEAFFGQGTRLTVV.

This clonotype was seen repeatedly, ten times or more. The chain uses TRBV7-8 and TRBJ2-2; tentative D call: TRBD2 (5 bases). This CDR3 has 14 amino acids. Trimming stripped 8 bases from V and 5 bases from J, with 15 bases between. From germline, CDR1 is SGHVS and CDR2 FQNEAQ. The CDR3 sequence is CASGWAGGTGELFF. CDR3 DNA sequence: TGTGCCAGCGGCTGGGCGGGCGGAACCGGGGAGCTGTTTTTT. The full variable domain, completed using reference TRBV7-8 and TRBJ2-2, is GAGVSQSPRYKVAKRGQDVALRCDPISGHVSLFWYQQALGQGPEFLTYFQNEAQLDKSGLPSDRFFAERPEGSVSTLKIQRTQQEDSAVYLCASGWAGGTGELFFGEGSRLTVL.

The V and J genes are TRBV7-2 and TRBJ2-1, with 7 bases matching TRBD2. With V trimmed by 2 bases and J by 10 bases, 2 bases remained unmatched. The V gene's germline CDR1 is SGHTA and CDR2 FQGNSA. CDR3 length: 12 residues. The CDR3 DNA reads TGTGCCAGCAGCTTAACTAGCGCCGAGCAGTTCTTC. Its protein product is CASSLTSAEQFF.

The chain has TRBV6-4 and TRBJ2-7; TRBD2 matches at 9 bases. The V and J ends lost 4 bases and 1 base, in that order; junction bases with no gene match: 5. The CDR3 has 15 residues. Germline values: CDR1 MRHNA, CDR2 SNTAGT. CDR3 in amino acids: CASSALAGASYEQYF. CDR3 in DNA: TGTGCCAGCAGTGCGTTAGCGGGAGCTTCCTACGAGCAGTACTTC.

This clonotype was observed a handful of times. The CDR3 here is CASTTGTSGGYNEQFF. CDR3 sequence (DNA): TGTGCCAGCACTACGGGGACTAGCGGGGGGTACAATGAGCAGTTCTTC. This sequence joins TRBV27 and TRBJ2-1; 15 nucleotides align to TRBD2. CDR3 size: 16 residues. V lost 7 bases, J lost 4 bases, and 5 bases stayed unmatched. Germline values: CDR1 MNHEY, CDR2 SMNVEV (reference sequence).

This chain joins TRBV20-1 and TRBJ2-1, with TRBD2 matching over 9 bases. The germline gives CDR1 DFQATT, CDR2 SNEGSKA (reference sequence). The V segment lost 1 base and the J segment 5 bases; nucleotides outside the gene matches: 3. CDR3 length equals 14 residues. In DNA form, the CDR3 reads TGCAGTGCTAGAGTCGCGGGGGGGCACAATGAGCAGTTCTTC. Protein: CSARVAGGHNEQFF.

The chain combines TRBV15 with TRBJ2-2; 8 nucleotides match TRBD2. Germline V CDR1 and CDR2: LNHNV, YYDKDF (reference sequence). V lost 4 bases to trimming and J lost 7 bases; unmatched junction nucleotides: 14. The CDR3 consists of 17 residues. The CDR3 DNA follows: TGTGCCACCAGCAAGACCCGGGGGGGCAGCAAGGTCGGGGAGCTGTTTTTT. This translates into CATSKTRGGSKVGELFF.

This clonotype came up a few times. CDR3 DNA sequence: TGTGCCAGCAGCCAAGTCTTACTAGGGGGCACAGATACGCAGTATTTT. Its protein product is CASSQVLLGGTDTQYF. The J gene is TRBJ2-3, the V gene TRBV4-2; possibly TRBD1 or TRBD2 for D (5 bases each). V dropped 1 base and J dropped 1 base, with 12 bases sitting between them. The CDR3 has 16 residues. Germline assignment: CDR1 LGHNA and CDR2 YNFKEQ.

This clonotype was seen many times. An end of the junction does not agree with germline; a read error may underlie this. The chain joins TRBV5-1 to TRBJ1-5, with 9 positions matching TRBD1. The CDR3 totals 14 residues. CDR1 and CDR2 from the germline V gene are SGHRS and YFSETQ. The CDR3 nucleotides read TGTGCCAGCAGCCAGACAGGGGGAAATCAGCCCCAGCATTTT. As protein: CASSQTGGNQPQHF.

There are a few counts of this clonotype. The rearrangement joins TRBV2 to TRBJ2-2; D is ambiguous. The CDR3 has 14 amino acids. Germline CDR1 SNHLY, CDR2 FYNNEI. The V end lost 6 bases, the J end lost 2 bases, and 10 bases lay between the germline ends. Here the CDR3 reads CASRTGFNTGELFF. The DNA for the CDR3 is TGTGCCAGCAGAACCGGGTTCAACACCGGGGAGCTGTTTTTT. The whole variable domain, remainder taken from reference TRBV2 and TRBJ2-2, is EPEVTQTPSHQVTQMGQEVILRCVPISNHLYFYWYRQILGQKVEFLVSFYNNEISEKSEIFDDQFSVERPDGSNFTLKIRSTKLEDSAMYFCASRTGFNTGELFFGEGSRLTVL.

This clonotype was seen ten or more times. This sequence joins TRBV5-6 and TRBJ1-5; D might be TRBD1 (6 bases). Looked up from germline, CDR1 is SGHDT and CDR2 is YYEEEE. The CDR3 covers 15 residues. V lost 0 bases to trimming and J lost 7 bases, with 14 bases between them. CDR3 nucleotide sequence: TGTGCCAGCAGCTTGGGGGGCGGGGGGCTCCAGCCCCAGCATTTT. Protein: CASSLGGGGLQPQHF.

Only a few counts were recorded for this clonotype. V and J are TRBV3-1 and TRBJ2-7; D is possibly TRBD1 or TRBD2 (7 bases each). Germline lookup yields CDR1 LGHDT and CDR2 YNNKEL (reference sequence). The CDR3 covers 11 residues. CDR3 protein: CAAGQSYEQYF. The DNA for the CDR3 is TGTGCAGCGGGACAGTCCTACGAGCAGTACTTC.

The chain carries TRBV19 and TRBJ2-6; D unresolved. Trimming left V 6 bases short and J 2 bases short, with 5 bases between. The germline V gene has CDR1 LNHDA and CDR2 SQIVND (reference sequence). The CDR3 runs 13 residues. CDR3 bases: TGTGCCAGTAGGTGGGCTGGGGCCAACGTCCTGACTTTC. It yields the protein CASRWAGANVLTF.

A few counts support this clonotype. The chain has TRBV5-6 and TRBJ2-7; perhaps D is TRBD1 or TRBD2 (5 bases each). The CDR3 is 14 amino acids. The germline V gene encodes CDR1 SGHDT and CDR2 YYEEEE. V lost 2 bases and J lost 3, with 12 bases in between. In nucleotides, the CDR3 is TGTGCCAGCAGCTTTCCGGGGCCGATCTACGAGCAGTACTTC. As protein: CASSFPGPIYEQYF.

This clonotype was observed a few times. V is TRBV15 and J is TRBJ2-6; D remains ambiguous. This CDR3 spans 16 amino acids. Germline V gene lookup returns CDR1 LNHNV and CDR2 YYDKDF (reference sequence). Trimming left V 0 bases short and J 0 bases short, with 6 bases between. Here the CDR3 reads CATSRDGFSGANVLTF. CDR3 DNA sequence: TGTGCCACCAGCAGAGATGGATTCTCTGGGGCCAACGTCCTGACTTTC.

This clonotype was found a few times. CDR3 loop: CATSTSRQGNTGELFF. CDR3 in DNA: TGTGCCACCAGCACGTCAAGACAGGGGAACACCGGGGAGCTGTTTTTT. The J gene is TRBJ2-2, the V gene TRBV15; 7 nucleotides agree with TRBD1. With 4 bases clipped from V and 1 base from J, the junction kept 6 bases outside the gene matches. The CDR3 consists of 16 residues. CDR1 and CDR2 from the germline V gene are LNHNV and YYDKDF (reference sequence).

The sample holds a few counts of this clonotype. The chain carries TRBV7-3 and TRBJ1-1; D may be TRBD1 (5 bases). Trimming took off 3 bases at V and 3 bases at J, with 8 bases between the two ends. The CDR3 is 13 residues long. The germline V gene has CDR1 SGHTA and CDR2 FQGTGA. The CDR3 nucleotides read TGTGCCAGCAGCTTGACAGTTCACACTGAAGCTTTCTTT. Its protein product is CASSLTVHTEAFF. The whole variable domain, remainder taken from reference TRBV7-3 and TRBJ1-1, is GAGVSQTPSNKVTEKGKYVELRCDPISGHTALYWYRQSLGQGPEFLIYFQGTGAADDSGLPNDRFFAVRPEGSVSTLKIQRTERGDSAVYLCASSLTVHTEAFFGQGTRLTVV.

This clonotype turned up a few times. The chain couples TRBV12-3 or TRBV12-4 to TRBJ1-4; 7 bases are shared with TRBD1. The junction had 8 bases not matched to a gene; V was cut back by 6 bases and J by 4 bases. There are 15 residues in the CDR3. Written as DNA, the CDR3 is TGTGCCAGCAGCCCTCAGACAGGGTATAATGAAAAACTGTTTTTT. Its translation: CASSPQTGYNEKLFF.